The present entry profiles one T cell receptor (beta chain) with its context. Its cognate antigen is unknown. This record comes from a study of CXCR3-negative and CXCR3-positive naive CD8 T cells. Libraries of TRB cDNA were made by 5' RACE and carried UMIs. TCRdb reprocessed the 5' RACE reads, with one entry per CDR3 protein and no DNA. The sample table includes 130,000 to 150,000 distinct CDR3 sequences. Study results and limitations: TRB CDR3 properties were used to infer TCR strength, and surface CD5 was comparable between naive subsets. Naive cells that were CXCR3-negative or CXCR3-positive used TRBV-TRBJ genes alike, while memory cells diverged. In CXCR3-positive naive cells, the TRB CDR3s were more hydrophobic than in CXCR3-negative naive cells. Upon cryopreservation, CXCR3 expression partially decreased, and most assays used fresh PBMCs.

The sample was naive CXCR3+ CD8+ T cells from blood. Subset given: CD45RO-CCR7+CD27+CD95- naive CD8+ T cells expressing CXCR3 (TNR3+). This clonotype was obtained from a human donor in good health. Some clones in this sample may be carry-over from other donors' samples.

CDR3 amino acids: CSVGDREQPQHF. This sequence joins TRBV29-1 and TRBJ1-5; TCRdb returns TRBD1, unconfirmable since there is no DNA. Per the germline V gene, CDR1 is SQVTM and CDR2 is ANQGSEA. The CDR3 is made up of 12 amino acids.